This T cell receptor (beta chain) was profiled in a study of T cells in Graves' hyperthyroidism and ophthalmopathy. Study at large: Peripheral blood was drawn at first diagnosis, prior to all treatment.

CDR1 DFQATT and CDR2 SNEGSKA come from the germline V gene (reference sequence). This CDR3 region has 14 residues. V lost 3 bases and J lost 5; bases outside the gene matches: 7. Authors of the study amplified TCR beta CDR3 regions from RNA transcripts. With the HTBI primer set, the TCR CDR3 went through a first round of RT-PCR. In TCRdb, the multiplex PCR reads were re-called with MiXCR into one record per CDR3 protein. The sample has almost 500,000 distinct CDR3 sequences, about 20% seen once; the top ten hold 45% to 50%. J is TRBJ1-5 and V is TRBV20-1; 7 bases map to TRBD1. This TCR came from a woman aged 70-85 years with Graves' ophthalmopathy. The sample taken for sequencing was blood. CDR3 loop: CSASVAGGDQPQHF. The CDR3 region has the DNA TGCAGTGCTAGTGTGGCAGGGGGGGATCAGCCCCAGCATTTT.